This T cell receptor beta chain was profiled in a study of CD8+ T cells in alopecia areata. cDNA reverse transcribed from extracted RNA served as the sequencing template. TCRdb's table, derived via immunoSEQ multiplex PCR, lists solely in-frame clones and lacks some. The data contain 150,000 to 200,000 clones, roughly 60% of them singletons. The CDR3 extends over 17 amino acids. V dropped 0 bases and J dropped 5 bases, with 19 bases sitting between them. Germline CDR1 MGHRA, CDR2 YSYEKL. Treatment of the sample: oral pan-JAK inhibitor, 5-10 mg twice daily. Specimen: CD4+ T cells sorted from blood, collected around week 50, from a patient treated with tofacitinib. The TCR comes from a human donor with alopecia areata. V gene TRBV4-1 combines with J gene TRBJ2-5, with D possibly matching TRBD2 (5 bases). Written as DNA, the CDR3 is TGCGCCAGCAGCCAAGATAGGACTGAATACTTGGGGGAGACCCAGTACTTC. Protein: CASSQDRTEYLGETQYF.